The T cell receptor (beta chain) described here comes from a study of blood T cell repertoires in COVID-19. The wider study: The study drew acute and convalescent COVID-19 samples from the United States, Italy and Spain. T cells, B-cell-depleted T cells, or PBMCs provided the cDNA or gDNA that served as material.

Under the authors' procedure: By means of reference gene primer amplification, nucleated cell counts were estimated. Using immunoSEQ multiplex PCR, the repertoire was profiled, and TCRdb retains in-frame clones only, with some absent. V and J calls and clone size are copied from that table; D and trimming were computed from the DNA. This sample yields 130,000 or so clones, of which about 89% are seen a single time; roughly 18% belongs to the top ten. Germline V gene data show CDR1 as MNHEY and CDR2 as SVGAGI. V lost 5 bases to trimming and J lost 4 bases; unmatched junction nucleotides: 7. The CDR3 runs to 15 residues.

The genes are TRBV6-5 and TRBJ2-5, with 10 nucleotides matching TRBD1. Sequenced input: peripheral blood. The receptor was derived from a man aged 50-59 years with active or convalescent COVID-19. CDR3 sequence reads: CASSPRQGARETQYF. DNA for the CDR3: TGTGCCAGCAGTCCCAGACAGGGGGCGCGAGAGACCCAGTACTTC.